This T cell receptor (beta chain) is from a study of CD8+CD57+ T cells in acquired aplastic anemia. Background on the study: Average DNA yield from sorted CD4+ and CD8+ cells was around 3 ug.

Sequenced patients had shown CD8+CD57+ cell expansion by flow cytometry. In all patients, the disease was severe acquired aplastic anemia. This CDR3 contains 13 residues. Germline V CDR1 and CDR2: MGHDK, SYGVNS. Trimming cost V 4 bases and J 6 bases, with 10 bases left between them. Both TCR beta VDJ combination and CDR3 sequence profiling were carried out. Genomic DNA was the template for this profiling. Via MiXCR, TCRdb re-called the reads, giving one row per CDR3 protein. Of around 290,000 distinct CDR3 sequences listed, 50% to 65% were seen once; the top ten hold 1.3%. The V gene is TRBV25-1, the J gene TRBJ1-3, with D uncertain. The sequenced sample was sorted CD4+, CD8+, or CD8+CD57+ T cells (not recorded which) from PBMCs. This clonotype was obtained from a human donor with aplastic anemia. The CDR3 is CASSGTDSNTIYF. The CDR3 nucleotides are TGTGCCAGCAGTGGTACAGATTCAAACACCATATATTTT.